The 27 T cell receptor beta chains listed next were all sequenced from one sample in a study of sequential checkpoint blockade in melanoma. The sample's treatment: randomized to nivolumab then ipilimumab (arm A) or the reverse (arm B). Assay: immunoSEQ multiplex PCR; the TCRdb copy retains only in-frame clones and omits some. Of 6,200 or so clones in the sample, about 19% are singletons; the top ten hold roughly a sixth. The sequencing used tumor tissue (inferred from file names), collected from a patient given nivolumab and ipilimumab in sequence. All receptors come from a human donor with melanoma.

Ten or more counts support this clone. V and J are TRBV11-3 and TRBJ2-5; either TRBD1 or TRBD2 may fit D (6 bases each). CDR1 is SGHNT and CDR2 is YENEEA in the germline V gene. The V end lost 4 bases, the J end lost 3 bases, and 15 bases lay between the germline ends. The CDR3 contains 15 residues. CDR3 residues: CASSSPRGGKETQYF. CDR3 nucleotides: TGTGCCAGCAGCTCCCCCAGGGGCGGGAAAGAGACCCAGTACTTC.

The CDR3 spells CAGQPNLSGNTIYF. The CDR3 DNA follows: TGTGCCGGACAGCCTAACCTCTCTGGAAACACCATATATTTT. This chain joins TRBV30 and TRBJ1-3; D may be TRBD1 (6 bases). There are 14 residues in the CDR3. Trimming cost V 8 bases and J 0 bases, with 14 bases left between them. In germline, CDR1 is GTSNPN, CDR2 SVGIG (reference sequence).

This clone is medium-sized in the sample. The V and J genes are TRBV6-8 and TRBJ1-3; D perhaps matches TRBD1 (6 bases). Germline loops: CDR1 MNHGY, CDR2 SAAAGT. The V and J ends lost 7 bases and 1 base respectively, with 11 bases between them. The CDR3 extends over 14 amino acids. CDR3 region: CASIRDISGNTIYF. The DNA for the CDR3 is TGTGCCAGCATTCGGGACATATCTGGAAACACCATATATTTT.

This clone was observed a few times. This chain uses TRBV30 with TRBJ1-6; D possibly corresponds to TRBD1 (6 bases). The germline V gene encodes CDR1 GTSNPN and CDR2 SVGIG (reference sequence). V was pared by 2 bases and J by 7 bases, with 18 bases between. The length of the CDR3 is 16 residues. The CDR3: CAWSNYYREGNSPLHF. The CDR3 DNA is TGTGCCTGGAGTAATTACTACAGGGAGGGAAATTCACCCCTCCACTTT.

The chain carries TRBV11-3 and TRBJ1-5, with D perhaps TRBD1 (6 bases). This CDR3 is 14 amino acids long. The germline V gene encodes CDR1 SGHNT and CDR2 YENEEA. Trimming took 3 bases from V and 7 from J, leaving 13 bases between them. The CDR3 spells CASSLDSPGQPQHF. CDR3 sequence (DNA): TGTGCCAGCAGCTTGGACAGCCCGGGGCAGCCCCAGCATTTT.

This clone is categorized as medium-sized. The rearrangement uses TRBV15 and TRBJ2-7; 7 bases are shared with TRBD1. Trimming at V came to 4 bases and at J to 2 bases, leaving 8 bases not matched to a gene. Germline assignment: CDR1 LNHNV and CDR2 YYDKDF (reference sequence). The CDR3 contains 15 residues. The CDR3 region is CATSTESDRPYEQYF. Here the CDR3 DNA reads TGTGCCACCAGCACAGAATCGGACAGGCCCTACGAGCAGTACTTC. Filled out from reference TRBV15 and TRBJ2-7, the complete variable domain reads DAMVIQNPRYQVTQFGKPVTLSCSQTLNHNVMYWYQQKSSQAPKLLFHYYDKDFNNEADTPDNFQSRRPNTSFCFLDIRSPGLGDTAMYLCATSTESDRPYEQYFGPGTRLTVT.

This clone was detected a few times. The J gene is TRBJ2-2, the V gene TRBV30; D unresolved. The V end was cut by 0 bases, the J end by 2 bases, with 1 base between. The CDR3 is 12 amino acids. The V gene's germline CDR1 is GTSNPN and CDR2 SVGIG (reference sequence). The CDR3 DNA follows: TGTGCCTGGAGTGTAAACACCGGGGAGCTGTTTTTT. Translation: CAWSVNTGELFF.

The chain recombines TRBV19 with TRBJ2-5; 9 nucleotides line up with TRBD1. CDR3 length: 14 amino acids. The germline CDR1 and CDR2 sequences are LNHDA and SQIVND (reference sequence). With V trimmed by 4 bases and J by 4 bases, 4 bases remained unmatched. CDR3 sequence (DNA): TGTGCCAGTAGTACAACAGGGGGCGGAGAGACCCAGTACTTC. Amino acid sequence: CASSTTGGGETQYF.

This rearrangement joins TRBV27 to TRBJ2-7; 16 bases fit TRBD2. The ends lost 5 bases at V and 6 bases at J; junction bases unmatched: 16. CDR1 and CDR2 (germline): MNHEY, SMNVEV (reference sequence). This CDR3 has 19 amino acids. The CDR3, as DNA: TGTGCCAGCAGTGCGTCCCCGGGACTAGCGGGGGGGCTGAGTTTCGAGCAGTACTTC. Protein sequence: CASSASPGLAGGLSFEQYF.

This clone was detected a few times. V usage is TRBV5-1 and J usage is TRBJ1-1, with D tentatively TRBD1 (5 bases). The CDR3 is 14 amino acids. Deletions cut 3 bases from V and 4 bases from J, with 13 bases between. The V gene's germline CDR1 is SGHRS and CDR2 YFSETQ. For the CDR3, the DNA is TGCGCCAGCAGCTCGGCCGGGGGAGGCACTGAAGCTTTCTTT. Translating gives CASSSAGGGTEAFF. Variable domain in full (rest from reference TRBV5-1 and TRBJ1-1): KAGVTQTPRYLIKTRGQQVTLSCSPISGHRSVSWYQQTPGQGLQFLFEYFSETQRNKGNFPGRFSGRQFSNSRSEMNVSTLELGDSALYLCASSSAGGGTEAFFGQGTRLTVV.

This clone appeared many times. The chain recombines TRBV9 with TRBJ2-2; D gene uncertain. V lost 6 bases and J lost 7, with 16 bases in between. CDR1 and CDR2 from the germline V gene are SGDLS and YYNGEE. This CDR3 has 14 amino acids. The CDR3 spells CASIPGRGGGELFF. The CDR3 bases are TGTGCCAGCATCCCCGGCAGAGGTGGCGGGGAGCTGTTTTTT.

The gene calls are TRBV5-1 and TRBJ1-1, with a possible D match to TRBD1 (5 bases). Germline loops: CDR1 SGHRS, CDR2 YFSETQ. CDR3 length equals 14 residues. Trimming left V 0 bases short and J 5 bases short, with 11 bases between. CDR3 DNA: TGCGCCAGCAGCTTGGCCGCCAGGGCGACTGAAGCTTTCTTT. Translating gives CASSLAARATEAFF.

The rearrangement joins TRBV6-8 to TRBJ2-7, with 13 nucleotides matching TRBD2. The CDR3 consists of 17 residues. V shed 0 bases and J 3 bases; nucleotides not matched to a gene: 5. Germline values: CDR1 MNHGY, CDR2 SAAAGT. Written as DNA, the CDR3 is TGTGCCAGCAGTTACTCGACTCGGACTAGCGGGGGCTACGAGCAGTACTTC. This gives the protein CASSYSTRTSGGYEQYF.

This clone was seen at least ten times. The chain links TRBV11-3 to TRBJ2-1, with D perhaps matching TRBD2 (5 bases). Germline V gene data show CDR1 as SGHNT and CDR2 as YENEEA. The CDR3 covers 17 residues. V was shortened by 5 bases and J by 0 bases, with 17 bases between the two germline ends. CDR3 sequence: CASSPSGGTSSYNEQFF. The CDR3 coding sequence is TGTGCCAGCAGCCCCAGCGGCGGCACGAGCTCCTACAATGAGCAGTTCTTC.

By sample share, this clone is large. The chain joins TRBV19 to TRBJ2-3, with D tentatively TRBD1 (6 bases). The CDR3 loop spans 15 amino acids. Trimming cost V 1 base and J 2 bases, with 10 bases left between them. Germline assignment: CDR1 LNHDA and CDR2 SQIVND (reference sequence). In DNA form, the CDR3 reads TGTGCCAGTAGTATAGTGAGGACAGACACAGATACGCAGTATTTT. Translated, it gives CASSIVRTDTDTQYF.

By sample fraction, this clone is medium-sized. Here the CDR3 reads CASSRTMEKEKLFF. As DNA, the CDR3 is TGTGCCAGCAGCCGAACCATGGAAAAGGAAAAACTGTTTTTT. This rearrangement joins TRBV11-3 to TRBJ1-4, with D unresolved. Germline assignment: CDR1 SGHNT and CDR2 YENEEA. CDR3 length: 14 residues. V lost 5 bases to trimming and J lost 8 bases, with 15 bases between them.

V and J are TRBV6-8 and TRBJ1-2; D unclear. The CDR3 is 14 amino acids. Germline lookup yields CDR1 MNHGY and CDR2 SAAAGT. V lost 2 bases, J lost 4 bases, and 11 bases lay in between. DNA of the CDR3: TGTGCCAGCAGTTACCAGCGGAATTCCTATGGCTACACCTTC. Translation gives CASSYQRNSYGYTF.

The genes are TRBV28 and TRBJ2-5; D is ambiguous. Germline V gene data show CDR1 as MDHEN and CDR2 as SYDVKM. The CDR3 is made up of 15 amino acids. V shed 6 bases and J shed 9 bases, with 23 bases lying between them. The CDR3 loop is CASSLALGVGVAQYF. In DNA, the CDR3 is TGTGCCAGCAGCCTCGCCTTGGGTGTTGGTGTGGCCCAGTACTTC.

This clone was observed a few times. The chain carries TRBV10-3 and TRBJ1-2, with D possibly matching TRBD1 (6 bases). The V end lost 2 bases, the J end lost 8 bases, and 15 bases lay between the germline ends. CDR3 length equals 14 residues. Germline V gives CDR1 ENHRY, CDR2 SYGVKD. The CDR3 sequence is CAISEGGPSGGYTF. CDR3 sequence (DNA): TGTGCCATCAGTGAGGGGGGCCCATCGGGAGGCTACACCTTC.

This chain uses TRBV7-6 with TRBJ1-3; the D gene is possibly TRBD1 (6 bases). This CDR3 comprises 14 residues. V was pared by 5 bases and J by 8 bases, with 16 bases between. The germline V gene has CDR1 SGHVS and CDR2 FNYEAQ. The CDR3 DNA follows: TGTGCCAGCAGCCCCGCGGGGGGGCGGGACACCATATATTTT. Encoded protein: CASSPAGGRDTIYF.

This clone came up many times. The chain combines TRBV9 with TRBJ1-2; TRBD1 matches at 7 bases. The V and J ends lost 2 bases and 4 bases, in that order; junction bases with no gene match: 2. Germline CDR1 and CDR2: SGDLS and YYNGEE. The CDR3 length is 13 residues. The CDR3 region is CASSVRDSYGYTF. CDR3 bases: TGTGCCAGCAGCGTCCGGGACAGCTATGGCTACACCTTC. The whole variable domain, filled in from reference TRBV9 and TRBJ1-2, reads DSGVTQTPKHLITATGQRVTLRCSPRSGDLSVYWYQQSLDQGLQFLIQYYNGEERAKGNILERFSAQQFPDLHSELNLSSLELGDSALYFCASSVRDSYGYTFGSGTRLTVV.

This clone was counted only a few times. V usage is TRBV23-1 and J usage is TRBJ1-2; no clear D gene. TRBV23-1 belongs to the ORF category, with a function that is uncertain. The CDR3 length is 14 residues. Trimming stripped 2 bases from V and 6 bases from J, with 13 bases between. CDR3 sequence (DNA): TGCGCCAGCAGTCAACTCGCCAAAAAAAATGGCTACACCTTC. As protein: CASSQLAKKNGYTF.

Many counts were recorded for this clone. The chain has TRBV11-3 and TRBJ1-6, with D possibly being TRBD1 (5 bases). CDR3 size: 15 residues. CDR1 SGHNT and CDR2 YENEEA come from the germline V gene. V was clipped by 3 bases and J by 7 bases, with 13 bases between them. CDR3 sequence reads: CASSFSGDGNSPLHF. The CDR3 DNA is TGTGCCAGCAGCTTTTCCGGGGACGGAAATTCACCCCTCCACTTT.

The chain links TRBV18 to TRBJ1-1, with TRBD1 as a possible D gene (5 bases). This CDR3 region has 13 residues. Germline CDR1 and CDR2: KGHSH and LQKENI. V was shortened by 3 bases and J by 3 bases, with 8 bases between the two germline ends. The DNA of the CDR3 is TGTGCCAGCTCACCGGGGGGGGACACTGAAGCTTTCTTT. Its protein is CASSPGGDTEAFF. Full variable domain (missing parts from reference TRBV18 and TRBJ1-1): NAGVMQNPRHLVRRRGQEARLRCSPMKGHSHVYWYRQLPEEGLKFMVYLQKENIIDESGMPKERFSAEFPKEGPSILRIQQVVRGDSAAYFCASSPGGDTEAFFGQGTRLTVV.

This clone was detected a few times. The chain joins TRBV6-8 to TRBJ1-1; D is uncertain. CDR3 size: 14 residues. V lost 2 bases and J lost 1, with 8 bases in between. CDR1 and CDR2 (germline): MNHGY, SAAAGT. Written as DNA, the CDR3 is TGTGCCAGCAGTTACGCCGACTGGAACACTGAAGCTTTCTTT. As protein: CASSYADWNTEAFF.

In its sample, this clone is medium-sized. The chain links TRBV6-8 to TRBJ2-6; possibly TRBD1 or TRBD2 for D (5 bases each). Germline V lookup: CDR1 MNHGY, CDR2 SAAAGT. V was trimmed by 6 bases and J by 2 bases, leaving 11 bases between them. This CDR3 has 15 residues. The chain's CDR3 is CASSRRGAGANVLTF. DNA of the CDR3: TGTGCCAGCAGCAGACGAGGGGCTGGGGCCAACGTCCTGACTTTC.

This clone occurred many times. This rearrangement joins TRBV11-3 to TRBJ2-1, with 12 nucleotides matching TRBD2. The CDR3 is made up of 18 amino acids. V trimming: 1 base; J trimming: 4 bases; junction bases outside the gene matches: 8. Germline CDR1 SGHNT, CDR2 YENEEA. The chain's CDR3 is CASSLGTAGTSGYNEQFF. Here the CDR3 DNA reads TGTGCCAGCAGCTTAGGAACCGCCGGGACTAGCGGGTACAATGAGCAGTTCTTC.